This TCR beta chain was obtained from a study of blood T cell repertoires in COVID-19. Study details: The samples span acute and convalescent COVID-19 from the United States, Italy and Spain. In each case, the material was cDNA or gDNA derived from T cells, B-cell-depleted T cells, or PBMCs.

As processed by the authors: How many nucleated cells were present was estimated from reference gene primer amplification. Sequencing was performed with immunoSEQ multiplex PCR; in TCRdb, only in-frame clones are kept and a portion is missing. V, J and clone size are taken as reported in that table, and D and trimming were inferred from the DNA itself. The data contain about 160,000 clones, approximately 80% of them singletons. CDR1 and CDR2 from the germline V gene are MDHEN and SYDVKM. V was pared by 7 bases and J by 4 bases, with 13 bases between. The CDR3 runs to 13 residues. What was sequenced was peripheral blood. The V gene is TRBV28, the J gene TRBJ1-2; D uncertain. This TCR derives from an older man with acute or convalescent COVID-19. The CDR3 DNA reads TGTGCCAGCACCCCCGGTGTCGGCTATGGCTACACCTTC. As protein: CASTPGVGYGYTF.